The 10 T cell receptor beta chains below come from one sample, sequenced in a study of T cell repertoires in cytomegalovirus infection. TCRdb passed the reads through MiXCR, listing each CDR3 protein once. Among approximately 320,000 distinct CDR3 sequences listed, over 7.5% were seen once. Sequenced input: PBMCs. Receptor source: a human donor in good health (CMV status not recorded). Some clones in this sample may be carry-over from other donors' samples.

As concerns this clonotype: An end of the junction differs from the germline gene, which may be a read error. The chain employs TRBV28 and TRBJ2-1; 7 nucleotides line up with TRBD1. The germline gives CDR1 MDHEN, CDR2 SYDVKM. CDR3 length: 15 residues. The CDR3 loop is CVSTPLTGSYNEQFF. CDR3 nucleotides: TGTGTCAGCACCCCCTTGACAGGGTCCTACAATGAGCAGTTCTTC. Combining the CDR3 with reference TRBV28 and TRBJ2-1 gives the whole variable domain DVKVTQSSRYLVKRTGEKVFLECVQDMDHENMFWYRQDPGLGLRLIYFSYDVKMKEKGDIPEGYSVSREKKERFSLILESASTNQTSMYLCVSTPLTGSYNEQFFGPGTRLTVL.

The chain carries TRBV20-1 and TRBJ2-7, with TRBD2 matching 7 bases. The CDR3 loop spans 14 amino acids. Germline trimming cut 3 bases from V and 5 bases from J; bases unmatched to any gene: 10. CDR1 and CDR2 from the germline V gene are DFQATT and SNEGSKA (reference sequence). CDR3 DNA sequence: TGCAGTGCTAGTACCAGCGGGAAGAATAACGAGCAGTACTTC. Translating gives CSASTSGKNNEQYF.

In its sample, this clonotype was seen many times. The CDR3 loop is CASSEWQGVYEQYF. The CDR3 DNA follows: TGTGCCAGCAGTGAATGGCAGGGGGTTTACGAGCAGTACTTC. V is TRBV25-1 and J is TRBJ2-7; TRBD1 matches 7 bases. Germline loops: CDR1 MGHDK, CDR2 SYGVNS. The CDR3 spans 14 residues. The junction had 4 bases not matched to a gene; V was cut back by 1 base and J by 4 bases.

This clonotype came up many times. The chain recombines TRBV19 with TRBJ2-7, with TRBD2 identical over 9 bases. CDR3 length equals 15 residues. Germline CDR1 reads LNHDA; CDR2 reads SQIVND (reference sequence). The J segment lost 2 bases and the V segment lost 1 base, leaving 3 bases of the junction unmatched. The CDR3 reads CASSIASGRTYEQYF. The CDR3 DNA sequence: TGTGCCAGTAGTATAGCAAGCGGGAGGACCTACGAGCAGTACTTC.

This chain connects TRBV2 to TRBJ2-7, with D maybe TRBD1 (8 bases). The CDR3 runs 12 residues. Germline V gene data show CDR1 as SNHLY and CDR2 as FYNNEI. V was pared by 11 bases and J by 5 bases, with 16 bases between. The CDR3: CAGGDRNNEQYF. Here the CDR3 DNA reads TGTGCCGGGGGGGACAGGAACAACGAGCAGTACTTC.

The rearrangement links TRBV12-3 or TRBV12-4 to TRBJ2-2, with D possibly being TRBD1 (8 bases). With 6 bases removed from V and 6 bases from J, the gap between germline ends came to 14 bases. This CDR3 has 14 residues. Here the CDR3 DNA reads TGTGCCAGCAGGCAGGGGGCGGGAGCCGGGGAGCTGTTTTTT. Its protein product is CASRQGAGAGELFF.

The chain links TRBV6-2 or TRBV6-3 to TRBJ2-7, with 7 bases lining up with TRBD2. The trim removed 7 bases at V and 2 bases at J, leaving 11 bases unmatched. Germline lookup yields CDR1 MNHEY and CDR2 SVGEGT. The length of the CDR3 is 15 residues. The CDR3 DNA sequence: TGTGCCAGCAATTCCCGTCTAGCGGTTCCCTACGAGCAGTACTTC. Amino acid sequence: CASNSRLAVPYEQYF.

V and J are TRBV6-6 and TRBJ2-5; D gene uncertain. The length of the CDR3 is 12 residues. The germline V and J ends were trimmed by 7 bases and 3 bases, with 9 bases remaining between them. Germline CDR1 reads MNHNY; CDR2 reads SVGAGI (reference sequence). In DNA, the CDR3 is TGTGCCAGCAACCAGCGAAAAGAGACCCAGTACTTC. It yields the protein CASNQRKETQYF.

This clonotype occurred many times. The CDR3 loop reads CASSPRGSGREAGELFF. The DNA of the CDR3 is TGTGCCAGCAGCCCCCGCGGTAGCGGGAGAGAGGCCGGGGAGCTGTTTTTT. J is TRBJ2-2 and V is TRBV4-2; 9 bases fit TRBD2. The CDR3 totals 17 residues. After removal of 4 bases from V and 6 bases from J, the junction contained 12 bases not matched to a gene. Looked up from germline, CDR1 is LGHNA and CDR2 is YNFKEQ.

The gene calls are TRBV12-3 or TRBV12-4 and TRBJ2-3; no reliable D call. This CDR3 comprises 14 residues. V lost 2 bases, J lost 2 bases, and 8 bases lay in between. Here the CDR3 reads CASSLQLFTDTQYF. CDR3 coding DNA: TGTGCCAGCAGTTTACAACTGTTCACAGATACGCAGTATTTT.